Shown below are 8 T cell receptor beta chains from a single sample sequenced in a study of cytomegalovirus exposure and HLA in healthy donors. PCR involved 60 Vbeta and 13 Jbeta primers. The assay was immunoSEQ multiplex PCR, and TCRdb's table has in-frame clones only and misses some. The sample gives about 87,000 clones, 60% to 80% of which show up once; about 3.8% is in the top ten. Sequenced input: PBMCs. The origin of the receptors is a middle-aged woman in good health and CMV-seronegative.

The V gene is TRBV7-3, the J gene TRBJ2-3, with TRBD2 matching over 8 bases. This CDR3 spans 15 amino acids. Looked up from germline, CDR1 is SGHTA and CDR2 is FQGTGA. After removal of 5 bases from V and 3 bases from J, the junction contained 7 bases not matched to a gene. The CDR3 DNA sequence: TGTGCCAGCAGCCCTGATCGGGGGGGGACAGATACGCAGTATTTT. This sequence encodes CASSPDRGGTDTQYF.

This clone was counted between two and nine times. Sequence at one end of the junction differs from germline and may be a read error. The chain is built from TRBV4-1 and TRBJ1-2; 8 bases match TRBD1. CDR3 length equals 15 residues. Germline V gene lookup returns CDR1 MGHRA and CDR2 YSYEKL. CDR3 sequence (DNA): TGCGCCAGCAGCCAAGCGGGACAGGAATACTATGGCTACCCCTTC. Translated, it gives CASSQAGQEYYGYPF.

A single count supports this clone. The J gene is TRBJ2-2, the V gene TRBV10-3, with TRBD2 as a possible D gene (5 bases). The germline V and J ends were trimmed by 7 bases and 7 bases, with 19 bases remaining between them. Per germline, CDR1 ENHRY and CDR2 SYGVKD. The CDR3 runs 15 residues. CDR3 region: CAIKRTDAAGGELFF. The CDR3 region has the DNA TGTGCCATCAAACGAACAGATGCGGCGGGCGGGGAGCTGTTTTTT.

This sequence joins TRBV6-5 and TRBJ2-2; 7 nucleotides line up with TRBD1. V lost 4 bases, J lost 2 bases, and 4 bases stayed unmatched. The CDR3 has 15 amino acids. CDR1 MNHEY and CDR2 SVGAGI come from the germline V gene. CDR3 residues: CASSSQGRNTGELFF. As DNA, the CDR3 is TGTGCCAGCAGTTCACAGGGGCGAAACACCGGGGAGCTGTTTTTT.

The chain couples TRBV7-2 to TRBJ1-6, with a possible D match to TRBD1 (5 bases). V was pared by 11 bases and J by 6 bases, with 17 bases between. Per germline, CDR1 SGHTA and CDR2 FQGNSA. This CDR3 has 14 residues. The CDR3: CASAPRQSNSPLHF. CDR3 bases: TGTGCCTCAGCACCAAGACAGTCTAATTCACCCCTCCACTTT.

The chain recombines TRBV6-1 with TRBJ1-2, with D maybe TRBD1 (5 bases). There are 13 residues in the CDR3. From germline, CDR1 is MNHNS and CDR2 SASEGT. V lost 6 bases and J lost 8, with 16 bases in between. DNA of the CDR3: TGTGCCAGCAGAAGGGAGGCCGAGGGGGGCTACACCTTC. Its protein is CASRREAEGGYTF.

This chain links TRBV9 with TRBJ2-1, with 8 nucleotides matching TRBD2. Germline CDR1 reads SGDLS; CDR2 reads YYNGEE. Unmatched junction bases numbered 0, after V lost 0 bases and J lost 7 bases. The CDR3 spans 13 residues. This CDR3 reads CASSVGGGNEQFF. The CDR3 bases are TGTGCCAGCAGCGTAGGCGGGGGGAATGAGCAGTTCTTC.

The V call is TRBV5-4, the J call TRBJ1-4, with TRBD1 as a possible D gene (6 bases). The CDR3 is 15 residues long. V shed 6 bases and J shed 0 bases, with 12 bases lying between them. Germline values: CDR1 SGHNT, CDR2 YYREEE (reference sequence). The CDR3 nucleotides read TGTGCCAGCACGATCCAGGGGACAACTAATGAAAAACTGTTTTTT. It encodes CASTIQGTTNEKLFF.